This T cell receptor beta chain was observed in a study of CD8+ T cells in alopecia areata. Study details: Scalp area affected, as a percentage, set the severity score of treated patients.

Reverse transcription of extracted RNA yielded cDNA, which provided the sequencing template. The method was immunoSEQ multiplex PCR; TCRdb's version includes in-frame clones alone and lacks a portion of them. The sample lists approximately 280,000 clones, more than 45% occurring once. The sample's treatment: oral pan-JAK inhibitor, 5-10 mg twice daily. Individuals with alopecia areata gave both lesional scalp punch biopsies and peripheral blood for collection. PBMCs yielded sorted CD4+ and CD8+ T cells. The material was CD4+ T cells sorted from blood, obtained at week 24, from a patient treated with tofacitinib. This TCR was sampled from a human donor with alopecia areata.

In DNA form, the CDR3 reads TGTGCCAGCAGCCTGATGGACTATGGCTACACCTTC. Translating gives CASSLMDYGYTF. The genes are TRBV5-6 and TRBJ1-2, with D unclear. The CDR3 spans 12 residues. V lost 4 bases, J lost 3 bases, and 7 bases lay in between. The germline gives CDR1 SGHDT, CDR2 YYEEEE.